The clone carrying this T cell receptor (beta chain) was picked up many times. Its matching antigen is unknown. CDR1 MNHNS and CDR2 SASEGT come from the germline V gene. The CDR3 runs to 13 residues. V was pared by 8 bases and J by 0 bases, with 1 base of the junction left unmatched. TCRdb used MiXCR to reprocess the reads, holding one entry per CDR3 protein. The sample consists of 250,000 to 300,000 distinct CDR3 sequences, roughly 26% of them appearing once. These data come from a study of T cell repertoires in cytomegalovirus infection. The overall study: CMV infection together with matching HLA type was indicated by public TCR beta signatures. The study, taken as a whole, reports: What dominated the ex vivo response were HLA-C-restricted CMV-specific TCR beta clonotypes. Cumulative public TCR beta family frequency identified CMV carriers with the relevant HLA.

The receptor's source is a human donor in good health (CMV status not recorded). Some clones in this sample may be carry-over from other donors' samples. The sequencing sample was made of PBMCs. The chain is built from TRBV6-1 and TRBJ2-1; 7 bases align to TRBD2. In nucleotides, the CDR3 is TGTGCCAGCGGGACTACCTCCTACAATGAGCAGTTCTTC. The encoded protein is CASGTTSYNEQFF.